Listed below are T cell receptor beta chains from one sample, sequenced in a study of T cell responses to AZD1222 COVID-19 vaccine. The data were produced by immunoSEQ multiplex PCR, yet TCRdb's version contains in-frame clones alone and is incomplete. The sample carries 150,000 to 200,000 clones, around 89% recorded once. The sequenced sample was peripheral blood, obtained on day 0 of AZD1222 vaccination. The receptor set was obtained from an adult in good health. Each CDR3 is given with its conserved first and last residue. The D gene is left open where the match is weak. Size is stated for part of the rows, as once, few or many counts, or as a class when the clone is expanded.

j_gene	abundance	d_gene	v_gene	CDR3nt	CDR3aa
TRBJ1-6	once	NA	TRBV6-6	TGTGCCAGCAGTCCACAGAATGGTTTAGACAGAACACTCCACTTT	CASSPQNGLDRTLHF
TRBJ2-7	NA	TRBD2	TRBV6-5	TGTGCCAGCAGATGGGGACTAGCTAGCGAGCAGTACTTC	CASRWGLASEQYF
TRBJ1-5	NA	TRBD1	TRBV4-2	TGTGCCAGCAGCCAAGCGGTTAGAGACAGGGGACGCAATCAGCCCCAGCATTTT	CASSQAVRDRGRNQPQHF
TRBJ1-2	NA	NA	TRBV7-2	TGTGCCAGCAGCGTGACAGATACCAACTATGGCTACACCTTC	CASSVTDTNYGYTF
TRBJ2-7	NA	NA	TRBV12-3/TRBV12-4	TGTGCCAGCAGTTCCCCAGGCTCCTACGAGCAGTACTTC	CASSSPGSYEQYF
TRBJ1-6	NA	TRBD1	TRBV27	TGTGCCAGCAGTTTATTGGTACAGGGGCCACCCCTCCACTTT	CASSLLVQGPPLHF
TRBJ1-1	NA	TRBD1	TRBV19	TGTGCCAGTAGTGTTCCGGGACAGGGAATTGAAGCTTTCTTT	CASSVPGQGIEAFF
TRBJ2-5	NA	TRBD1	TRBV19	TGTGCCAGTAGCCTTGGACCGACAGGGGGCCAAGAGACCCAGTACTTC	CASSLGPTGGQETQYF
TRBJ2-2	NA	NA	TRBV28	TGTGCCAGTTTCCAGGGCATGGCGGACACCGGGGAGCTGTTTTTT	CASFQGMADTGELFF
TRBJ2-5	few	NA	TRBV2	TGTGCCAGCACCGGGCAGGCTGTTGGAGAGACCCAGTACTTC	CASTGQAVGETQYF
TRBJ1-4	NA	NA	TRBV19	TGTGCCAGTATTGGGAGTGCAACTAATGAAAAACTGTTTTTT	CASIGSATNEKLFF
TRBJ2-1	once	TRBD2	TRBV7-9	TGTGCCAGCAGCTTGACTAGCGGGAGTTTGTTTGAGCAGTTCTTC	CASSLTSGSLFEQFF
TRBJ2-5	NA	NA	TRBV7-2	TGTGCCAGCAGCCCGCGGGATAGAGAGACCCAGTACTTC	CASSPRDRETQYF
TRBJ1-3	NA	NA	TRBV5-1	TGCGCCAGCAGCCGGGGGGCTGGAAACACCATATATTTT	CASSRGAGNTIYF
TRBJ2-3	NA	TRBD1	TRBV5-5	TGTGCCAGCAGCTTGGGGGACAGGGGAATCGGCACAGATACGCAGTATTTT	CASSLGDRGIGTDTQYF
TRBJ2-7	NA	NA	TRBV6-5	TGTGCCAGCAGTTACTCAACCCAACGGTACGAGCAGTACTTC	CASSYSTQRYEQYF
TRBJ1-5	NA	NA	TRBV6-6	TGTGCCAGCAGCTCACAGGGTCGGCAGCCCCAGCATTTT	CASSSQGRQPQHF
TRBJ1-4	NA	NA	TRBV28	TGTGCCAGCAGTTTACGGAGACAGAATAATGAAAAACTGTTTTTT	CASSLRRQNNEKLFF
TRBJ1-3	NA	NA	TRBV10-3	TGTGCCACCACGCAACAGGGAAACTCTGGAAACACCATATATTTT	CATTQQGNSGNTIYF
TRBJ1-3	once	NA	TRBV18	TGTGCCAGCTCACCAATCCTTACGGGACACCAGAGCTCTGGAAACACCATATATTTT	CASSPILTGHQSSGNTIYF
TRBJ2-5	NA	TRBD1	TRBV7-9	TGTGCCAGCAGTCTTCCAAGGGGGCAACAAGAGACCCAGTACTTC	CASSLPRGQQETQYF
TRBJ2-7	NA	TRBD1	TRBV7-7	TGTGCCAGCAGCTTACAGCAGGGGGCTATCTACGAGCAGTACTTC	CASSLQQGAIYEQYF
TRBJ1-1	NA	TRBD1	TRBV5-1	TGCGCCAGCAGCGGTGGGACAGGGGCCCTCGGCGCTGAAGCTTTCTTT	CASSGGTGALGAEAFF
TRBJ1-2	NA	TRBD1	TRBV2	TGTGCCAGCAGTGACCAGGGGGCTGGCTATGGCTACACCTTC	CASSDQGAGYGYTF
TRBJ1-3	NA	NA	TRBV6-5	TGTGCCAGCAGCCGGGGTTCTGGAAACACCATATATTTT	CASSRGSGNTIYF
TRBJ1-6	once	NA	TRBV7-9	TGTGCCAGCAGCCTAGACGGGAATTCACCCCTCCACTTT	CASSLDGNSPLHF
TRBJ2-2	NA	TRBD1	TRBV3-1/TRBV3-2	TGTGCCAGCAGCGCAATCAGGGGGCTGGCCGGGGAGCTGTTTTTT	CASSAIRGLAGELFF
TRBJ1-6	NA	NA	TRBV7-9	TGTGCCAGCAGCTTTCATCCCCGACTTAATTCACCCCTCCACTTT	CASSFHPRLNSPLHF
TRBJ2-1	once	NA	TRBV11-2	TGTGCCAGCACCGCCGTCCGTGAGCAGTTCTTC	CASTAVREQFF
TRBJ1-2	NA	NA	TRBV28	TGTGCCAGCAGGCCGTATGGGGGTAAGGATTACTATAGCTACACCTTC	CASRPYGGKDYYSYTF
TRBJ1-3	NA	NA	TRBV7-9	TGTGCCAGCAGCTTAGCGGGGCGCAACTCTGGAAACACCATATATTTT	CASSLAGRNSGNTIYF
TRBJ2-3	NA	TRBD1	TRBV5-6	TGTGCCAGCAGGCGGACAGGGGGAGATACGCAGTATTTT	CASRRTGGDTQYF
TRBJ1-2	NA	TRBD1	TRBV28	TGTGCCAGCTTAGTAGGACAGGGACCGATGAGTGGCTACACCTTC	CASLVGQGPMSGYTF
TRBJ2-2	NA	NA	TRBV4-1	TGCGCCAGCAGCCTTGGGACCCCCGGGGAGCTGTTTTTT	CASSLGTPGELFF
TRBJ2-4	NA	NA	TRBV19	TGTGCCAGTTCCCGGACGATACTAGCCAAAAACATTCAGTACTTC	CASSRTILAKNIQYF
TRBJ1-5	once	TRBD1	TRBV28	TGTGCCAGCAGAACACAGGGGGGGGGCAATCAGCCCCAGCATTTT	CASRTQGGGNQPQHF
TRBJ1-5	NA	TRBD1	TRBV2	TGTGCCAGCAGGACAGGGGGAGGGGATCAGCCCCAGCATTTT	CASRTGGGDQPQHF
TRBJ1-3	NA	NA	TRBV7-9	TGTGCCAGCAATCCCGGGGGCTCTGGAAACACCATATATTTT	CASNPGGSGNTIYF
TRBJ2-3	NA	NA	TRBV30	TGTGCCTGGAGTGTACTCTCGGATACGCAGTATTTT	CAWSVLSDTQYF
TRBJ1-1	once	NA	TRBV4-3	TGCGCCAGCAGCCAAGTAAACTCTGGGGGCACTGAAGCTTTCTTT	CASSQVNSGGTEAFF
TRBJ1-5	NA	NA	TRBV5-1	TGCGCCAGCAGCTTGGAGGGCAGGAGCAATCAGCCCCAGCATTTT	CASSLEGRSNQPQHF
TRBJ2-7	NA	TRBD1	TRBV3-1/TRBV3-2	TGTGCCAGCAGCCAAGTGGACAGGGACTACGAGCAGTACTTC	CASSQVDRDYEQYF
TRBJ1-4	NA	NA	TRBV5-1	TGCGCCAGCACCAACAGGGAAACTAATGAAAAACTGTTTTTT	CASTNRETNEKLFF
TRBJ2-1	once	TRBD2	TRBV9	TGTGCCAGCAGCGTGACTAGCGGTTCCTACAATGAGCAGTTCTTC	CASSVTSGSYNEQFF
TRBJ1-1	NA	TRBD1	TRBV3-1/TRBV3-2	TGTGCCAGCAGCCAAGAGCCCGCCCGGGACAGCCGCCGAGCTTTCTTT	CASSQEPARDSRRAFF
TRBJ1-6	NA	NA	TRBV27	TGTGCCAGCAGGTCCGGGACGGAGAATTCACCCCTCCACTTT	CASRSGTENSPLHF
TRBJ2-5	NA	NA	TRBV15	TGTGCCACCAGGTTCCAGCTAAGAGAGACCCAGTACTTC	CATRFQLRETQYF
TRBJ1-2	NA	NA	TRBV11-2	TGTGCCAGCAGCTCCGGACAGACAAGCTATGGCTACACCTTC	CASSSGQTSYGYTF
TRBJ2-5	NA	NA	TRBV9	TGTGCCAGCAGCGTAATCCTAGGTGGGGCCCAGTACTTC	CASSVILGGAQYF